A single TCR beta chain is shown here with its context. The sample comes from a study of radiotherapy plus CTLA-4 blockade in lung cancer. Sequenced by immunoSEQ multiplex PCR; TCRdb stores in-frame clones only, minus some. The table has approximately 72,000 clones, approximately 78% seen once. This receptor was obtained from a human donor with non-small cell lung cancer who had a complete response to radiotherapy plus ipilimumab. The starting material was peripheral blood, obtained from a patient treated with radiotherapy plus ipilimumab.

Written as DNA, the CDR3 is TGTGCCAGCAGTGCAAAGAATGAGCAGTTCTTC. It is translated as CASSAKNEQFF. This chain joins TRBV6-1 and TRBJ2-1, with D unclear. The CDR3 spans 11 residues. The ends were cut back, 4 bases at V and 7 bases at J, with 5 bases in the middle. CDR1 is MNHNS and CDR2 is SASEGT in the germline V gene.